This TCR beta chain is drawn from a study of OX40 agonist ivuxolimab in advanced cancers. Whole-study context: Participants could have had prior anti-PD-1, anti-PD-L1 or anti-CTLA-4 therapy, and around 40% had some.

Patients with autoimmune history or systemic immunosuppression were excluded. Peripheral blood came from all dose cohorts at three timepoints. Note on this clone: The antigen remains undetermined.

The assay was immunoSEQ multiplex PCR, and TCRdb's table has in-frame clones only and misses some. The sample holds about 95,000 clones, roughly nine tenths seen once. Trimming took 5 bases from V and 0 from J; bases not matched to a gene: 9. The CDR3 has 18 residues. Germline V gives CDR1 SGHTA, CDR2 FQGNSA. Study observations and caveats: People who partly responded at 0.1-3.0 mg/kg had some of the least clonal expansion seen.

Sequencing used CD4+ or CD8+ T cells sorted from blood, obtained in a trial of the OX40 agonist ivuxolimab. The chain combines TRBV7-2 with TRBJ2-6; TRBD1 matches 8 bases. This TCR was recovered from an adult with an advanced solid tumor such as melanoma, head and neck, liver or kidney cancer. CDR3 in amino acids: CASSIQRTGTSGANVLTF. The CDR3, as DNA: TGTGCCAGCAGCATACAACGGACAGGGACCTCTGGGGCCAACGTCCTGACTTTC.